These 8 T cell receptor beta chains came from one sample sequenced in a study of T cells in Graves' hyperthyroidism and ophthalmopathy. The CDR3 regions of TCR beta were amplified from RNA transcripts. The study used the HTBI primer set for a first-round RT-PCR of the TCR CDR3. TCRdb passed the multiplex PCR reads through MiXCR, listing each CDR3 protein once. The data hold 380,000 or so distinct CDR3 sequences, with about 20% observed a single time. The sample comprised blood. The receptor source for this set is a woman under 30 with Graves' hyperthyroidism.

V gene TRBV12-3 or TRBV12-4 combines with J gene TRBJ1-4; D is undetermined. Trimming left V 5 bases short and J 2 bases short, with 12 bases between. The CDR3 extends over 15 amino acids. This CDR3 reads CASSPQYGTNEKLFF. CDR3 DNA: TGTGCCAGCAGTCCTCAATACGGGACTAATGAAAAACTGTTTTTT.

In this sample, this clonotype turned up many times. V usage is TRBV2 and J usage is TRBJ2-5, with no clear D. The CDR3 sequence is 14 residues long. Trimming cost V 5 bases and J 0 bases, with 10 bases left between them. Germline CDR1 SNHLY, CDR2 FYNNEI. CDR3 amino acids: CASSKGPNQETQYF. CDR3 in DNA: TGTGCCAGCAGTAAAGGCCCTAACCAAGAGACCCAGTACTTC.

Many counts were recorded for this clonotype. This sequence joins TRBV27 and TRBJ1-6; TRBD1 is a possible D gene (5 bases). Germline V gene lookup returns CDR1 MNHEY and CDR2 SMNVEV (reference sequence). V lost 5 bases and J 8 bases, leaving 16 bases between the germline ends. The CDR3 is made up of 15 amino acids. The CDR3 DNA reads TGTGCCAGCAGTCCAGATGGGGGGATCCATTCACCCCTCCACTTT. Translation gives CASSPDGGIHSPLHF.

There are many counts of this clonotype. The V call is TRBV12-3 or TRBV12-4, the J call TRBJ1-3; D gene uncertain. The CDR3 runs to 14 residues. Deletions cut 6 bases from V and 3 bases from J, with 12 bases between. CDR3 protein: CASRLRTLGNTIYF. In nucleotides, the CDR3 is TGTGCCAGCAGATTGCGGACTCTTGGAAACACCATATATTTT.

This clonotype was recorded many times. The rearrangement uses TRBV15 and TRBJ2-3; D not certain. The V end was cut by 0 bases, the J end by 7 bases, with 8 bases between. The CDR3 covers 13 residues. Germline loops: CDR1 LNHNV, CDR2 YYDKDF (reference sequence). The chain's CDR3 is CATSRDRRNTQYF. In DNA, the CDR3 is TGTGCCACCAGCAGAGACAGGAGAAATACGCAGTATTTT.

This clonotype was picked up many times. The chain is built from TRBV6-2 or TRBV6-3 and TRBJ2-7; 12 nucleotides match TRBD2. The ends lost 7 bases at V and 3 bases at J; junction bases unmatched: 7. This CDR3 spans 15 amino acids. Per the germline V gene, CDR1 is MNHEY and CDR2 is SVGEGT. In nucleotides, the CDR3 is TGTGCCAGCACCGAACCGGGACTAGCGGGCTACGAGCAGTACTTC. This codes for CASTEPGLAGYEQYF.

This clonotype occurred many times. This chain connects TRBV28 to TRBJ1-1; 7 bases fit TRBD1. CDR3 size: 16 residues. Trimming removed 4 bases from V and 1 base from J; junction bases left unmatched: 9. The germline V gene encodes CDR1 MDHEN and CDR2 SYDVKM. CDR3 amino acids: CASSSPRDSRNTEAFF. CDR3 sequence (DNA): TGTGCCAGCAGTTCGCCTCGGGACAGCCGGAACACTGAAGCTTTCTTT.

J is TRBJ2-2 and V is TRBV6-2 or TRBV6-3, with D possibly matching TRBD1 (5 bases). V lost 6 bases and J 4 bases, leaving 9 bases between the germline ends. Germline CDR1 is MNHEY and CDR2 is SVGEGT. This CDR3 spans 13 amino acids. The CDR3 reads CASRGQGTGELFF. The CDR3 nucleotides read TGTGCCAGCAGGGGGCAGGGCACCGGGGAGCTGTTTTTT.